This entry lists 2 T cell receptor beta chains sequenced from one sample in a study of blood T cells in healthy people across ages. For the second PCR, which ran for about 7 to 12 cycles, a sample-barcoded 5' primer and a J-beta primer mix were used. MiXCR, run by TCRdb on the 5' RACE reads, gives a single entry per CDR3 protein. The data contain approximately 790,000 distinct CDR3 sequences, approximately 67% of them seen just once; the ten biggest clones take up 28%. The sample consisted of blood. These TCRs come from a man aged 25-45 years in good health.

Here the CDR3 reads CASSFGTSGGYNEQFF. For the CDR3, the DNA is TGTGCCAGCAGCTTCGGGACTAGCGGGGGGTACAATGAGCAGTTCTTC. The J gene is TRBJ2-1, the V gene TRBV7-3; 15 positions agree with TRBD2. The CDR3 is 16 residues long. Looked up from germline, CDR1 is SGHTA and CDR2 is FQGTGA. V lost 3 bases, J lost 4 bases, and 1 base stayed unmatched.

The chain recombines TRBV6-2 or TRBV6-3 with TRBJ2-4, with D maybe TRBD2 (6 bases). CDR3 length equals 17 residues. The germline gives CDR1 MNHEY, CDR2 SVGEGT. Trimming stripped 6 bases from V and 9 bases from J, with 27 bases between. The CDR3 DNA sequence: TGTGCCAGCAGCCACGGTGGCAGCAGGACTATCCCCAGCATTCAGTACTTC. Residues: CASSHGGSRTIPSIQYF.